These 32 T cell receptor beta chains share one sample of origin, sequenced in a study of vaccination and CD4 T cells after COVID-19. Described treatment: approximately nine-day PBMC culture with coronavirus spike peptide pools or control peptides (ViraFEST assay). At the Johns Hopkins FTIC core, DNA taken from cultured CD4+ T cells was sequenced by way of the Oncomine TCR Beta short-read assay. TCRdb re-called the PCR reads through MiXCR, storing one row per CDR3 protein. This sample has more than 7,500 distinct CDR3 sequences, with roughly 23% found just once. Their recognized antigens are unknown. Sample: cultured CD4+ T cells from blood. All receptors derive from a human donor with COVID-19.

This clonotype was observed a handful of times. The chain links TRBV20-1 to TRBJ2-4; unclear D gene. The CDR3 is made up of 17 amino acids. V shed 5 bases and J shed 1 base, with 21 bases lying between them. In germline, CDR1 is DFQATT, CDR2 SNEGSKA (reference sequence). CDR3 nucleotide sequence: TGCAGTGCTGCCCTCCTAGGAACAATAATTGCCAAAAACATTCAGTACTTC. It encodes CSAALLGTIIAKNIQYF.

This rearrangement joins TRBV7-2 to TRBJ2-5; D is uncertain. Trimming shortened V by 3 bases and J by 5 bases, and 10 bases separated the two germline ends. CDR3 length: 13 amino acids. Looked up from germline, CDR1 is SGHTA and CDR2 is FQGNSA. CDR3 sequence: CASSFRLTETQYF. In DNA form, the CDR3 reads TGTGCCAGCAGCTTTCGGTTAACGGAGACCCAGTACTTC.

This chain uses TRBV5-1 with TRBJ2-2, with 15 bases matching TRBD2. The germline gives CDR1 SGHRS, CDR2 YFSETQ. V shed 4 bases and J 4 bases; nucleotides not matched to a gene: 5. The CDR3 has 17 amino acids. The CDR3 loop is CASSLGLAGGFTGELFF. CDR3 in DNA: TGCGCCAGCAGCCTTGGACTAGCGGGGGGGTTCACCGGGGAGCTGTTTTTT.

This clonotype was counted only a few times. The chain recombines TRBV29-1 with TRBJ1-2, with D perhaps matching TRBD1 (5 bases). From germline, CDR1 is SQVTM and CDR2 ANQGSEA. The V end lost 7 bases, the J end lost 2 bases, and 14 bases lay between the germline ends. There are 13 residues in the CDR3. The DNA for the CDR3 is TGCAGCGCCGCCAGGGACGGCAACTATGGCTACACCTTC. This sequence encodes CSAARDGNYGYTF.

This clonotype is termed medium-sized. The chain has TRBV7-9 and TRBJ1-1; possibly TRBD1 for D (6 bases). Germline CDR1 is SEHNR and CDR2 is FQNEAQ (reference sequence). The CDR3 is 15 amino acids. Trimming cost V 5 bases and J 5 bases, with 18 bases left between them. CDR3 sequence reads: CASSPKHRVGTEAFF. The CDR3 DNA follows: TGTGCCAGCAGCCCTAAACACAGGGTTGGGACTGAAGCTTTCTTT. The whole variable domain, remainder taken from reference TRBV7-9 and TRBJ1-1, is DTGVSQNPRHKITKRGQNVTFRCDPISEHNRLYWYRQTLGQGPEFLTYFQNEAQLEKSRLLSDRFSAERPKGSFSTLEIQRTEQGDSAMYLCASSPKHRVGTEAFFGQGTRLTVV.

This clonotype came up a few times. The genes are TRBV5-6 and TRBJ2-5; D possibly uses TRBD1 or TRBD2 (5 bases each). This CDR3 has 15 amino acids. Trimming took off 0 bases at V and 5 bases at J, with 14 bases between the two ends. The germline CDR1 and CDR2 sequences are SGHDT and YYEEEE. CDR3 coding DNA: TGTGCCAGCAGCTTGGATGTGGGGCGCGGGGAGACCCAGTACTTC. Amino acid sequence: CASSLDVGRGETQYF.

This clonotype occurred a few times. The chain uses TRBV6-1 and TRBJ1-3, with TRBD1 matching 7 bases. This CDR3 is built from 13 residues. Germline loops: CDR1 MNHNS, CDR2 SASEGT. With V trimmed by 8 bases and J by 4 bases, 5 bases remained unmatched. DNA of the CDR3: TGTGCCAGCCAACAGGGGTTAGGAAACACCATATATTTT. Its translation: CASQQGLGNTIYF.

By sample share, this clonotype is medium-sized. J is TRBJ1-5 and V is TRBV27; D is unclear. Between the trimmed V and J ends, which lost 5 bases and 4 bases, there was a span of 9 bases. There are 13 residues in the CDR3. Germline CDR1 MNHEY, CDR2 SMNVEV (reference sequence). The DNA for the CDR3 is TGTGCCAGCAGTGATATCCCGAATCAGCCCCAGCATTTT. It is translated as CASSDIPNQPQHF.

The rearrangement links TRBV25-1 to TRBJ2-5; 12 positions match TRBD2. Germline trimming cut 5 bases from V and 4 bases from J; bases unmatched to any gene: 14. Per germline, CDR1 MGHDK and CDR2 SYGVNS. CDR3 length: 18 amino acids. This CDR3 reads CASSSPPSGGDYPETQYF. As DNA, the CDR3 is TGTGCCAGCAGTTCCCCCCCTAGCGGGGGGGACTACCCAGAGACCCAGTACTTC.

This clonotype was seen a handful of times. The J gene is TRBJ1-1, the V gene TRBV7-3; the D is unclear. The CDR3 runs 14 residues. The V end was cut by 3 bases, the J end by 1 base, with 9 bases between. Germline assignment: CDR1 SGHTA and CDR2 FQGTGA. CDR3 in amino acids: CASSLGGGNTEAFF. The CDR3 DNA follows: TGTGCCAGCAGCTTGGGAGGAGGGAACACTGAAGCTTTCTTT.

The V gene is TRBV5-4, the J gene TRBJ2-5, with TRBD2 matching over 12 bases. Trimming took 0 bases from V and 3 from J; bases not matched to a gene: 6. CDR1 SGHNT and CDR2 YYREEE come from the germline V gene (reference sequence). The CDR3 is 17 residues long. CDR3 nucleotide sequence: TGTGCCAGCAGCTTGGACCTAGCGGGGGGGCTAAAAGAGACCCAGTACTTC. Its protein is CASSLDLAGGLKETQYF.

A note on this clonotype: At one end, the junction sequence differs from germline, possibly due to a read error. The chain's CDR3 is CASGLHGSLAWDF. CDR3 bases: TGTGCTAGTGGTTTGCATGGTTCCCTGGCATGGGACTTC. The chain has TRBV12-5 and TRBJ2-7; no clear D. CDR3 size: 13 residues. Germline lookup yields CDR1 LGHNT and CDR2 FRNRAP.

The J gene is TRBJ2-7, the V gene TRBV6-5, with TRBD1 identical over 9 bases. The length of the CDR3 is 15 residues. The junction had 6 bases not matched to a gene; V was cut back by 4 bases and J by 2 bases. Per germline, CDR1 MNHEY and CDR2 SVGAGI. The CDR3 spells CASSSPTGGTYEQYF. The CDR3 nucleotides read TGTGCCAGCAGTTCACCGACAGGGGGAACCTACGAGCAGTACTTC.

This clonotype was found a few times. The chain is built from TRBV20-1 and TRBJ2-7; no definite D call. Germline V CDR1 and CDR2: DFQATT, SNEGSKA (reference sequence). The CDR3 has 14 residues. V was clipped by 6 bases and J by 5 bases, with 20 bases between them. The CDR3, as DNA: TGCAGTGCCACGGACGGTGGGCCGTCCAACGAGCAGTACTTC. Its protein product is CSATDGGPSNEQYF.

V gene TRBV20-1 combines with J gene TRBJ2-1; a weak D match, TRBD1 (5 bases). This CDR3 region has 12 residues. Germline CDR1 reads DFQATT; CDR2 reads SNEGSKA (reference sequence). Between the trimmed V and J ends, which lost 6 bases and 7 bases, there was a span of 13 bases. The CDR3 here is CSARKGSNEQFF. As DNA, the CDR3 is TGCAGTGCCCGAAAGGGGTCGAATGAGCAGTTCTTC.

The rearrangement joins TRBV6-1 to TRBJ2-4; perhaps D is TRBD1 or TRBD2 (7 bases each). The CDR3 runs to 18 residues. Germline V gives CDR1 MNHNS, CDR2 SASEGT. The V gene lost 3 bases and the J gene lost 1 base, with 19 bases spanning the gap. The CDR3 is CASSDTPRGGIAKNIQYF. The CDR3 DNA reads TGTGCCAGCAGTGATACTCCCAGGGGGGGTATCGCCAAAAACATTCAGTACTTC.

In this sample, this clonotype turned up a few times. The V gene is TRBV19, the J gene TRBJ2-5, with 12 positions matching TRBD2. Germline assignment: CDR1 LNHDA and CDR2 SQIVND (reference sequence). The V segment lost 4 bases and the J segment 0 bases; nucleotides outside the gene matches: 3. This CDR3 is 16 amino acids long. The CDR3 loop is CASSTTSGGYQETQYF. The DNA of the CDR3 is TGTGCCAGTAGTACGACTAGCGGGGGTTACCAAGAGACCCAGTACTTC.

This clonotype was seen more than once but under ten times. The rearrangement joins TRBV7-9 to TRBJ2-7; the D is unclear. The ends were cut back, 2 bases at V and 3 bases at J, with 17 bases in the middle. CDR1 is SEHNR and CDR2 is FQNEAQ in the germline V gene (reference sequence). This CDR3 has 16 residues. In nucleotides, the CDR3 is TGTGCCAGCAGCTTATTCGGCCGTGATAGCCACTACGAGCAGTACTTC. Protein product: CASSLFGRDSHYEQYF.

This clonotype was observed a handful of times. V usage is TRBV20-1 and J usage is TRBJ2-3; weak D call: TRBD1 (5 bases). V shed 4 bases and J shed 1 base, with 12 bases lying between them. Germline CDR1 DFQATT, CDR2 SNEGSKA (reference sequence). The CDR3 is 14 residues long. This chain's CDR3 is CSAIWARGTDTQYF. Written as DNA, the CDR3 is TGCAGTGCTATCTGGGCCAGGGGCACAGATACGCAGTATTTT.

This chain links TRBV14 with TRBJ1-2; 7 positions match TRBD1. Germline CDR1 and CDR2: SGHDN and FVKESK. Unmatched junction bases numbered 6, after V lost 1 base and J lost 1 base. The length of the CDR3 is 16 residues. CDR3 sequence reads: CASSQGDSRINYGYTF. The CDR3 nucleotides read TGTGCCAGCAGCCAAGGGGACAGTAGGATTAACTATGGCTACACCTTC.

This clonotype ranks as medium-sized (0.01 to 0.1%). This chain joins TRBV20-1 and TRBJ1-2; D is possibly TRBD1 (5 bases). V was cut by 4 bases and J by 4 bases, with 25 bases left in between. The germline V gene encodes CDR1 DFQATT and CDR2 SNEGSKA (reference sequence). The CDR3 totals 17 residues. The CDR3 protein is CSATAPGGGGRSYGYTF. DNA for the CDR3: TGCAGTGCTACCGCCCCGGGCGGGGGGGGAAGGTCCTATGGCTACACCTTC.

A single count supports this clonotype. This chain uses TRBV6-1 with TRBJ2-7, with a tentative D call TRBD1 (5 bases). Germline-derived CDR1 and CDR2 are MNHNS and SASEGT. V was pared by 6 bases and J by 3 bases, with 12 bases between. The CDR3 sequence is 13 residues long. Here the CDR3 DNA reads TGTGCCAGCAGAAAGACAGTCAACTACGAGCAGTACTTC. Encoded protein: CASRKTVNYEQYF.

This clonotype has only a few counts. The chain joins TRBV12-3 or TRBV12-4 to TRBJ2-7; 8 positions agree with TRBD1. V dropped 1 base and J dropped 3; count of bases not matched to a gene: 17. The CDR3 totals 19 residues. The CDR3: CASSLDPLLDRGHHYEQYF. In nucleotides, the CDR3 is TGTGCCAGCAGTTTAGATCCCCTCCTCGACAGGGGACACCACTACGAGCAGTACTTC.

V gene TRBV5-4 combines with J gene TRBJ1-1, with 8 positions matching TRBD1. Germline loops: CDR1 SGHNT, CDR2 YYREEE (reference sequence). The CDR3 is 13 amino acids. V shed 0 bases, J shed 8 bases, and the junction held 3 bases outside the gene matches. The chain's CDR3 is CASSLGGTGEAFF. CDR3 DNA sequence: TGTGCCAGCAGCTTGGGGGGGACAGGAGAAGCTTTCTTT.

The chain uses TRBV7-2 and TRBJ2-4; weak D call: TRBD2 (6 bases). Germline CDR1 is SGHTA and CDR2 is FQGNSA. V was clipped by 6 bases and J by 0 bases, with 18 bases between them. The CDR3 has 17 residues. CDR3 amino acids: CASSAVSGLLAKNIQYF. The CDR3 bases are TGTGCCAGCAGTGCAGTCAGCGGACTACTAGCCAAAAACATTCAGTACTTC.

This clonotype was found a few times. The chain joins TRBV25-1 to TRBJ1-1; D is possibly TRBD1 (6 bases). CDR3 length: 16 amino acids. CDR1 is MGHDK and CDR2 is SYGVNS in the germline V gene. V shed 3 bases and J shed 1 base, with 15 bases lying between them. Here the CDR3 reads CASSDLQGRANTEAFF. Written as DNA, the CDR3 is TGTGCCAGCAGTGACCTACAGGGTCGGGCGAACACTGAAGCTTTCTTT.

To note about this clonotype: One end of the junction varies from germline; a read error may be responsible. The rearrangement links TRBV7-3 to TRBJ2-3; D is unresolved. This CDR3 contains 16 residues. Germline V gives CDR1 SGHTA, CDR2 FQGTGA. The DNA for the CDR3 is TGTGCCAGCAGCTTAAATTCACCGTCCCTTCCAGATAGGCAGTATTTT. This encodes CASSLNSPSLPDRQYF. The full variable domain, in which reference TRBV7-3 and TRBJ2-3 provide the parts outside the CDR3, is GAGVSQTPSNKVTEKGKYVELRCDPISGHTALYWYRQSLGQGPEFLIYFQGTGAADDSGLPNDRFFAVRPEGSVSTLKIQRTERGDSAVYLCASSLNSPSLPDRQYFGPGTRLTVL.

This clonotype occurred a few times. The V call is TRBV11-2, the J call TRBJ2-3, with 8 positions matching TRBD2. The CDR3 extends over 16 amino acids. Germline V gene sequence: CDR1 SGHAT, CDR2 FQNNGV. V lost 3 bases, J lost 2 bases, and 7 bases stayed unmatched. The CDR3 DNA sequence: TGTGCCAGCAGCTTGGGTAGCGGGGTAAACACAGATACGCAGTATTTT. Its protein is CASSLGSGVNTDTQYF.

This clonotype has only a few counts. V gene TRBV27 combines with J gene TRBJ1-1; 7 bases are shared with TRBD1. Germline V CDR1 and CDR2: MNHEY, SMNVEV (reference sequence). CDR3 size: 15 residues. V lost 3 bases and J lost 4; bases outside the gene matches: 8. The CDR3 sequence: CASSFQGGRTTEAFF. For the CDR3, the DNA is TGTGCCAGCAGTTTCCAGGGGGGGCGGACCACTGAAGCTTTCTTT.

With regard to this clonotype: A junction boundary mismatches the germline segment, possibly from a read error. The V and J genes are TRBV7-2 and TRBJ1-6, with D possibly matching TRBD1 (5 bases). CDR1 and CDR2 from the germline V gene are SGHTA and FQGNSA. CDR3 length: 15 amino acids. CDR3 bases: TGTGTCAGCAGCTCGCCGGGACGGAATAATTCACCCCTCCACTTT. Its translation is CVSSSPGRNNSPLHF.

The chain employs TRBV10-3 and TRBJ2-3, with TRBD1 matching over 7 bases. V trimming: 11 bases; J trimming: 2 bases; junction bases outside the gene matches: 7. Germline CDR1 ENHRY, CDR2 SYGVKD. This CDR3 is 13 amino acids long. The CDR3 sequence: CAAAGQVTDTQYF. The CDR3 DNA sequence: TGTGCCGCCGCAGGACAGGTCACAGATACGCAGTATTTT.

The chain combines TRBV5-4 with TRBJ1-2; 9 bases align to TRBD1. Germline-derived CDR1 and CDR2 are SGHNT and YYREEE (reference sequence). The CDR3 runs to 16 residues. The junction had 19 bases not matched to a gene; V was cut back by 5 bases and J by 11 bases. The CDR3 DNA is TGTGCCAGCAGGCGAGCCGGGACAGGGACAAGGAGGGGATACACCTTC. This sequence encodes CASRRAGTGTRRGYTF.